Each of the 25 T cell receptor beta chains below was sequenced from the same sample in a study of T cell changes during pregnancy in multiple sclerosis. This table comes from immunoSEQ multiplex PCR, and its TCRdb copy is limited to in-frame clones, with some not included. The sample consists of about 74,000 clones, about nine tenths of them appearing once. Sequences were derived from peripheral blood, sampled before pregnancy. These receptors all come from a female donor with multiple sclerosis, enrolled in a pregnancy study.

This clone was seen just once. The chain recombines TRBV19 with TRBJ2-5; 9 bases map to TRBD1. The CDR3 runs 14 residues. Germline values: CDR1 LNHDA, CDR2 SQIVND (reference sequence). Unmatched junction bases numbered 5, after V lost 8 bases and J lost 1 base. CDR3 in amino acids: CASGKQGAQETQYF. The CDR3 DNA follows: TGTGCCAGTGGGAAACAGGGGGCCCAAGAGACCCAGTACTTC.

The chain carries TRBV28 and TRBJ1-2, with 12 bases fitting TRBD1. Germline V gene data show CDR1 as MDHEN and CDR2 as SYDVKM. The CDR3 loop spans 15 amino acids. Trimming at V came to 2 bases and at J to 4 bases, leaving 2 bases not matched to a gene. The CDR3 protein is CASSLGDRGRYGYTF. CDR3 nucleotides: TGTGCCAGCAGTTTAGGGGACAGGGGGCGCTATGGCTACACCTTC.

The J gene is TRBJ2-5, the V gene TRBV6-5, with D tentatively TRBD2 (5 bases). The V and J ends lost 5 bases and 5 bases respectively, with 9 bases between them. CDR3 length equals 12 residues. The germline V gene encodes CDR1 MNHEY and CDR2 SVGAGI. The CDR3 sequence: CASSTGVETQYF. The CDR3 region has the DNA TGTGCCAGCAGTACCGGGGTGGAGACCCAGTACTTC.

The V gene is TRBV6-1, the J gene TRBJ2-7, with TRBD1 identical over 7 bases. Unmatched junction bases numbered 7, after V lost 8 bases and J lost 0 bases. The germline CDR1 and CDR2 sequences are MNHNS and SASEGT. This CDR3 has 14 residues. The CDR3 bases are TGTGCCAGCGCGGTGACAGGGCACTCCTACGAGCAGTACTTC. Its protein is CASAVTGHSYEQYF.

The J gene is TRBJ1-4, the V gene TRBV30; D gene ambiguous. V was shortened by 4 bases and J by 0 bases, with 6 bases between the two germline ends. The CDR3 contains 13 residues. The V gene's germline CDR1 is GTSNPN and CDR2 SVGIG (reference sequence). Here the CDR3 DNA reads TGTGCCTGGACCGGAGCAACTAATGAAAAACTGTTTTTT. Translating gives CAWTGATNEKLFF. Full variable domain (missing parts from reference TRBV30 and TRBJ1-4): SQTIHQWPATLVQPVGSPLSLECTVEGTSNPNLYWYRQAAGRGLQLLFYSVGIGQISSEVPQNLSASRPQDRQFILSSKKLLLSDSGFYLCAWTGATNEKLFFGSGTQLSVL.

The chain couples TRBV6-1 to TRBJ2-1, with D possibly matching TRBD2 (6 bases). The germline gives CDR1 MNHNS, CDR2 SASEGT. Deletions cut 8 bases from V and 7 bases from J, with 6 bases between. CDR3 length equals 10 residues. Here the CDR3 DNA reads TGTGCCAGCGGGAGGAATGAGCAGTTCTTC. Residues: CASGRNEQFF.

V gene TRBV5-1 combines with J gene TRBJ2-5, with D unresolved. V was cut by 1 base and J by 2 bases, with 3 bases left in between. This CDR3 contains 12 residues. The germline CDR1 and CDR2 sequences are SGHRS and YFSETQ. The CDR3 DNA reads TGCGCCAGCAGCTTGACACAAGAGACCCAGTACTTC. Its protein product is CASSLTQETQYF.

V is TRBV6-1 and J is TRBJ1-1; D unclear. Germline V CDR1 and CDR2: MNHNS, SASEGT. This CDR3 has 12 residues. V was cut by 2 bases and J by 9 bases, with 10 bases left in between. The DNA of the CDR3 is TGTGCCAGCAGTGAAATGGGAGACCAAGCTTTCTTT. It encodes CASSEMGDQAFF.

V is TRBV12-5 and J is TRBJ2-1; TRBD2 is a possible D gene (7 bases). The CDR3 length is 15 residues. V shed 5 bases and J shed 6 bases, with 17 bases lying between them. Germline V gene lookup returns CDR1 LGHNT and CDR2 FRNRAP. CDR3 sequence reads: CASGRGAKGGNEQFF. CDR3 DNA sequence: TGTGCTAGTGGTCGGGGGGCGAAGGGGGGCAATGAGCAGTTCTTC.

The chain links TRBV5-1 to TRBJ2-3; 8 bases line up with TRBD2. Germline trimming cut 0 bases from V and 2 bases from J; bases unmatched to any gene: 14. The CDR3 runs 19 residues. CDR1 is SGHRS, CDR2 YFSETQ, per germline. The CDR3 DNA reads as TGCGCCAGCAGCTTGGCCCGATCGGCCAGCGGGGGATCCACAGATACGCAGTATTTT. Protein: CASSLARSASGGSTDTQYF.

The chain recombines TRBV5-1 with TRBJ2-1, with 11 bases that match TRBD2. The CDR3 is made up of 15 amino acids. CDR1 and CDR2 (germline): SGHRS, YFSETQ. Trimming took 0 bases from V and 5 from J; bases not matched to a gene: 1. CDR3 nucleotide sequence: TGCGCCAGCAGCTTGGCTAGCGGGGGGAACAATGAGCAGTTCTTC. Translated: CASSLASGGNNEQFF.

The chain recombines TRBV12-5 with TRBJ1-5; 8 bases are shared with TRBD1. Per germline, CDR1 LGHNT and CDR2 FRNRAP. This CDR3 contains 15 residues. After removal of 5 bases from V and 4 bases from J, the junction contained 7 bases not matched to a gene. The CDR3 coding sequence is TGTGCTAGTGGTCCCGGACAGGGAGGTAATCAGCCCCAGCATTTT. This codes for CASGPGQGGNQPQHF.

The chain carries TRBV6-6 and TRBJ2-1, with TRBD2 matching 12 bases. This CDR3 is 15 amino acids long. Per germline, CDR1 MNHNY and CDR2 SVGAGI (reference sequence). Unmatched junction bases numbered 7, after V lost 4 bases and J lost 9 bases. The CDR3 DNA follows: TGTGCCAGCAGTTTTCGGACTAGCGGGACTACTGAGCAGTTCTTC. Amino acid sequence: CASSFRTSGTTEQFF.

This chain links TRBV5-1 with TRBJ2-5; 9 bases fit TRBD2. Trimming cost V 0 bases and J 3 bases; bases outside gene matches: 3. In germline, CDR1 is SGHRS, CDR2 YFSETQ. This CDR3 contains 15 residues. The CDR3 DNA reads as TGCGCCAGCAGCTTGGTGGCTAGCGGGGAAGAGACCCAGTACTTC. It is translated as CASSLVASGEETQYF.

The genes are TRBV5-1 and TRBJ2-2; 10 bases are a match to TRBD2. The length of the CDR3 is 16 residues. Germline CDR1 reads SGHRS; CDR2 reads YFSETQ. The J segment lost 4 bases and the V segment lost 4 bases, leaving 7 bases of the junction unmatched. The CDR3 is CASSLVAGGRTGELFF. The DNA for the CDR3 is TGCGCCAGCAGCCTCGTAGCGGGGGGCCGCACCGGGGAGCTGTTTTTT. The variable domain in full, with the rest retrieved from reference TRBV5-1 and TRBJ2-2, is KAGVTQTPRYLIKTRGQQVTLSCSPISGHRSVSWYQQTPGQGLQFLFEYFSETQRNKGNFPGRFSGRQFSNSRSEMNVSTLELGDSALYLCASSLVAGGRTGELFFGEGSRLTVL.

The V gene is TRBV4-3, the J gene TRBJ1-2; the D gene is possibly TRBD1 (5 bases). There are 14 residues in the CDR3. The V and J ends lost 4 bases and 1 base respectively, with 10 bases between them. Germline V gene lookup returns CDR1 LGHNA and CDR2 YSLEER. The CDR3 sequence: CASSPGHGNYGYTF. CDR3 in DNA: TGCGCCAGCAGCCCCGGACATGGTAACTATGGCTACACCTTC.

In nucleotides, the CDR3 is TGTGCCAGCAGCATGACGACAGGGGGCTCCTACGAGCAGTACTTC. Amino acid sequence: CASSMTTGGSYEQYF. This rearrangement joins TRBV9 to TRBJ2-7, with 9 nucleotides matching TRBD1. V lost 4 bases to trimming and J lost 0 bases; unmatched junction nucleotides: 5. This CDR3 has 15 residues. CDR1 and CDR2 from the germline V gene are SGDLS and YYNGEE.

The V gene is TRBV5-6, the J gene TRBJ1-2; 7 nucleotides match TRBD1. Trimming cost V 7 bases and J 5 bases; bases outside gene matches: 5. Looked up from germline, CDR1 is SGHDT and CDR2 is YYEEEE. The CDR3 runs to 12 residues. The CDR3 sequence: CASSPGQYGYTF. CDR3 coding DNA: TGTGCCAGCTCTCCGGGACAGTATGGCTACACCTTC.

The rearrangement uses TRBV6-5 and TRBJ1-1; D gene uncertain. The V and J ends lost 6 bases and 8 bases respectively, with 10 bases between them. This CDR3 has 11 amino acids. In germline, CDR1 is MNHEY, CDR2 SVGAGI. CDR3 protein: CASSPGSEAFF. CDR3 sequence (DNA): TGTGCCAGCAGCCCAGGCTCGGAAGCTTTCTTT.

This clone came up once. V usage is TRBV5-1 and J usage is TRBJ2-7; tentative D call: TRBD1 (5 bases). V was clipped by 1 base and J by 3 bases, with 14 bases between them. This CDR3 has 15 amino acids. CDR1 and CDR2 (germline): SGHRS, YFSETQ. For the CDR3, the DNA is TGCGCCAGCAGCTTGAAAAAGGGCCAGGGCTACGAGCAGTACTTC. It translates to CASSLKKGQGYEQYF.

In this sample, this clone turned up a few times. This chain links TRBV5-1 with TRBJ2-2, with 8 nucleotides matching TRBD1. CDR1 is SGHRS and CDR2 is YFSETQ in the germline V gene. The trim removed 2 bases at V and 3 bases at J, leaving 6 bases unmatched. There are 16 residues in the CDR3. The CDR3 sequence is CASSLINRGDTGELFF. The CDR3 nucleotides are TGCGCCAGCAGCTTAATCAACAGGGGGGACACCGGGGAGCTGTTTTTT.

This sequence joins TRBV25-1 and TRBJ2-1; 7 nucleotides match TRBD1. Germline V gene sequence: CDR1 MGHDK, CDR2 SYGVNS. The CDR3 runs 12 residues. V shed 6 bases, J shed 7 bases, and the junction held 3 bases outside the gene matches. CDR3 in amino acids: CASRDRVNEQFF. DNA of the CDR3: TGTGCCAGCAGAGACAGGGTAAATGAGCAGTTCTTC.

The chain's CDR3 is CASSLALGDRADEQYF. As DNA, the CDR3 is TGTGCCAGCAGCTTAGCGCTGGGGGACAGGGCAGACGAGCAGTACTTC. The rearrangement links TRBV7-6 to TRBJ2-7, with 9 bases that match TRBD1. Losses at the gene ends were 0 bases for V and 5 bases for J; bases not matched to a gene: 8. The CDR3 covers 16 residues. Germline V gene lookup returns CDR1 SGHVS and CDR2 FNYEAQ.

The chain recombines TRBV25-1 with TRBJ2-3, with D possibly matching TRBD1 (5 bases). Germline loops: CDR1 MGHDK, CDR2 SYGVNS. CDR3 length equals 17 residues. CDR3: CAAPGFPRIYSTDTQYF. In DNA, the CDR3 is TGTGCAGCTCCAGGGTTCCCCCGGATCTATAGCACAGATACGCAGTATTTT.

The V gene is TRBV28, the J gene TRBJ1-1; maybe TRBD1 (5 bases). CDR3 length equals 14 residues. CDR1 is MDHEN and CDR2 is SYDVKM in the germline V gene. The V gene lost 3 bases and the J gene lost 6 bases, with 14 bases spanning the gap. The CDR3 sequence is CASSLDTKVAEAFF. The CDR3 region has the DNA TGTGCCAGCAGTTTGGACACCAAGGTCGCTGAAGCTTTCTTT.